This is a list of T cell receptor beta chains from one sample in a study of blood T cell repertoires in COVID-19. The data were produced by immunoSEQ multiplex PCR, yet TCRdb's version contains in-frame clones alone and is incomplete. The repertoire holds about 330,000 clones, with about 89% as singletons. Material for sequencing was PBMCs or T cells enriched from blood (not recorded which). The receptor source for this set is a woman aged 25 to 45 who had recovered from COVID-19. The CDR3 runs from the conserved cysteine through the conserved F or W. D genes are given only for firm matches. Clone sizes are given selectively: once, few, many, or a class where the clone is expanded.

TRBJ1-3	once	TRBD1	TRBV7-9	CASSNPTGYSGNTIYF	TGTGCCAGCAGCAACCCGACAGGGTACTCTGGAAACACCATATATTTT
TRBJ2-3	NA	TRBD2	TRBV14	CASSQLGGDADTQYF	TGTGCCAGCAGCCAACTCGGGGGGGACGCAGATACGCAGTATTTT
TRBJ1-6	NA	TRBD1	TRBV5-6	CASSSPGGSSPLHF	TGTGCCAGCAGCTCGCCAGGGGGTAGTTCACCCCTCCACTTT
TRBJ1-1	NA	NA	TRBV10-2	CASSAGVEAFF	TGCGCCAGCAGCGCAGGGGTGGAAGCTTTCTTT
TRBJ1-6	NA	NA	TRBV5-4	CASRLTGTRSPLHF	TGTGCCAGCAGATTAACAGGAACGAGGTCACCCCTCCACTTT
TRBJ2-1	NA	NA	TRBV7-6	CASSAGSLDYNEQFF	TGTGCCAGCAGCGCGGGGAGTTTAGACTACAATGAGCAGTTCTTC
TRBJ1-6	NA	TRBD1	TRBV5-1	CASSEPLTGGRNSPLHF	TGCGCCAGCAGCGAACCACTAACAGGGGGCAGGAATTCACCCCTCCACTTT
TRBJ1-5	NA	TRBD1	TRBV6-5	CASDRAHSNQPQHF	TGTGCCAGCGACAGGGCGCATAGCAATCAGCCCCAGCATTTT
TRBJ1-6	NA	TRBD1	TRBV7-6	CASSPQQGAYSPLHF	TGTGCCAGCAGCCCCCAACAGGGGGCCTATTCACCCCTCCACTTT
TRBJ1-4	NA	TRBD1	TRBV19	CASSTRQGTNEKLFF	TGTGCCAGTAGTACGCGACAGGGAACTAATGAAAAACTGTTTTTT